This is a list of T cell receptor beta chains from one sample in a study of blood T cell repertoires in COVID-19. TCRdb keeps only in-frame clones here, not all; method: immunoSEQ multiplex PCR. Of about 170,000 clones in the sample, 75% to 90% were seen once. Specimen: peripheral blood. Receptors were obtained from a woman older than 75 with active or convalescent COVID-19. Each CDR3 is given with its conserved first and last residue. A D gene is named only where the DNA matches it firmly. Not all rows give a size; the values are once, few, many and, for expanded clones, a class.

V gene	J gene	D gene	clone size	CDR3 DNA	CDR3 protein
TRBV7-9	TRBJ2-1	-	-	TGTGCCAGCAGCTCAGGAGGGGCTGAGCAGTTCTTC	CASSSGGAEQFF
TRBV3-1/TRBV3-2	TRBJ1-2	-	few	TGTGCCAGCAGCCAAGCGGGGGAAGACTATGGCTACACCTTC	CASSQAGEDYGYTF
TRBV6-5	TRBJ1-2	-	few	TGTGCCAGCATCGGAGGAGGGAACTATGGCTACACCTTC	CASIGGGNYGYTF
TRBV19	TRBJ2-2	-	-	TGTGCCAGTACCTCAGATCGGGGGGCCGGCACCGGGGAGCTGTTTTTT	CASTSDRGAGTGELFF
TRBV2	TRBJ1-1	-	-	TGTGCCAGCAGTCCAACAGGGCTCATGAACACTGAAGCTTTCTTT	CASSPTGLMNTEAFF
TRBV5-5	TRBJ2-3	-	-	TGTGCCAGCAGCCAAATGACAACCACAGATACGCAGTATTTT	CASSQMTTTDTQYF
TRBV7-7	TRBJ2-2	TRBD1	-	TGTGCTAGCAGCTTAATCCCCCAGGGGGCGACCGGGGAGCTGTTTTTT	CASSLIPQGATGELFF
TRBV5-1	TRBJ1-6	-	once	TGCGCCAGCAGCTTGGAAGGGGGTCCTTCACCCCTCCACTTT	CASSLEGGPSPLHF
TRBV2	TRBJ1-1	TRBD1	-	TGTGCCAGCAGTCCCCGCCCAGGGGGCAACACTGAAGCTTTCTTT	CASSPRPGGNTEAFF
TRBV19	TRBJ1-4	-	once	TGTGCCAGTAGTAAGGGGCAGGGGAATGAAAAACTGTTTTTT	CASSKGQGNEKLFF
TRBV7-2	TRBJ2-5	-	-	TGTGCCAGCAGCCCAATGGACAGGCGGAGGGAAGAGACCCAGTACTTC	CASSPMDRRREETQYF
TRBV7-8	TRBJ1-3	-	-	TGTGCCAGCAGCCCCCTCAGAATTGGAAACACCATATATTTT	CASSPLRIGNTIYF
TRBV28	TRBJ1-1	-	-	TGTGCCAGCAGTTTATCAGGCGTGGGCGCTTTCTTT	CASSLSGVGAFF
TRBV4-2	TRBJ2-1	TRBD2	-	TGTGCCAGCAGCCAAGAAAGAGCGGGGGGGTACAATGAGCAGTTCTTC	CASSQERAGGYNEQFF
TRBV2	TRBJ1-1	-	few	TGTGCCAGCAGACAAACCGACAGACCGAACACTGAAGCTTTCTTT	CASRQTDRPNTEAFF
TRBV7-2	TRBJ1-1	-	-	TGTGCCAGCAGCCCTCCCCCAGTGAACACTGAAGCTTTCTTT	CASSPPPVNTEAFF
TRBV9	TRBJ2-7	TRBD1	-	TGTGCCAGCAGCTTTGGCGGGACAGGGGCCACCTACGAGCAGTACTTC	CASSFGGTGATYEQYF
TRBV11-1	TRBJ1-1	TRBD1	-	TGTGCCAGCAGCTCCTACAGGGGAATGAACACTGAAGCTTTCTTT	CASSSYRGMNTEAFF
TRBV27	TRBJ2-5	-	-	TGTGCCAGCAGTTTATCCCCACGGGGGGAGACCCAGTACTTC	CASSLSPRGETQYF
TRBV4-3	TRBJ1-1	TRBD1	-	TGCGCCAGCAGCCAGACAGGGATAGTTGCTGAAGCTTTCTTT	CASSQTGIVAEAFF
TRBV9	TRBJ1-1	-	-	TGTGCCAGCAGCGTAGGTGGAGCGGTCGGTGGCACTGAAGCTTTCTTT	CASSVGGAVGGTEAFF
TRBV24-1	TRBJ2-5	-	-	TGTGCCACCAGCGCAGACAAGGAAGAGACCCAGTACTTC	CATSADKEETQYF
TRBV6-5	TRBJ1-1	TRBD1	-	TGTGCCAGCAAGGGACAGGGGGCCACTGAAGCTTTCTTT	CASKGQGATEAFF
TRBV5-6	TRBJ1-3	-	few	TGTGCCAGCAGCGCCGCCCGGGGGAAGGCTGGAAACACCATATATTTT	CASSAARGKAGNTIYF
TRBV3-1/TRBV3-2	TRBJ2-5	TRBD2	-	TGTGCCAGCAGTCTCCGAGCGGGGGGAGGAGAGACCCAGTACTTC	CASSLRAGGGETQYF
TRBV19	TRBJ1-1	-	-	TGTGCCAGTAGTATTATCAACATGAACACTGAAGCTTTCTTT	CASSIINMNTEAFF
TRBV12-1	TRBJ1-2	-	once	TGTGCCAGCAGCTTCGACAGGGTAACTAACTATGGCTACACCTTC	CASSFDRVTNYGYTF
TRBV4-3	TRBJ1-3	-	once	TGCGCCAGCAGCCAAGACCAAGGGGGATTCGGAAACACCATATATTTT	CASSQDQGGFGNTIYF
TRBV4-2	TRBJ2-3	TRBD1	-	TGTGCCAGCAGCCAAGATCTTGTAGGACAGGGGCGGTCTAGCACAGATACGCAGTATTTT	CASSQDLVGQGRSSTDTQYF
TRBV6-5	TRBJ2-7	-	-	TGTGCCAGCAGTCAGGGCGTGACCTACGAGCAGTACTTC	CASSQGVTYEQYF
TRBV19	TRBJ2-2	TRBD1	-	TGTGCCAGTAAGAAGTCGGGAGACAGGGGCACCGGGGAGCTGTTTTTT	CASKKSGDRGTGELFF
TRBV3-1/TRBV3-2	TRBJ1-1	-	few	TGTGCCGCGGAGGTATCGAACACTGAAGCTTTCTTT	CAAEVSNTEAFF
TRBV5-1	TRBJ2-5	TRBD2	-	TGCGCCAGCAGTTCCCGGGGGGGGACTAGCGGGGAAGAGACCCAGTACTTC	CASSSRGGTSGEETQYF
TRBV7-9	TRBJ2-2	-	-	TGTGCCAGCAGCTCCAGGGGACCCGGGGAGCTGTTTTTT	CASSSRGPGELFF
TRBV6-5	TRBJ1-1	TRBD1	-	TGTGCCAGCAGGACCGGACAGGGAGGAAACACTGAAGCTTTCTTT	CASRTGQGGNTEAFF
TRBV7-8	TRBJ2-1	TRBD1	few	TGTGCCAGCAGCTTAAGACAGGGGGCGACCTACAATGAGCAGTTCTTC	CASSLRQGATYNEQFF
TRBV7-9	TRBJ2-7	-	-	TGTGCCAGCAGCTCTCAGGCCTACGAGCAGTACTTC	CASSSQAYEQYF
TRBV7-9	TRBJ1-2	-	few	TGTGCCAGCAGTCCCCCCTCCGGTGGCTACACCTTC	CASSPPSGGYTF
TRBV19	TRBJ1-5	-	-	TGTGCCAGCGCGGAGGCAGCAATGATCAGCAATCAGCCCCAGCATTTT	CASAEAAMISNQPQHF
TRBV2	TRBJ1-2	-	-	TGTGCCAGCAGTAGGCTCCCCGGAGGCGGTGGCTACACCTTC	CASSRLPGGGGYTF
TRBV7-6	TRBJ2-1	TRBD2	once	TGTGCCAGCAGCTTATTAGCGGGGGCCTCAAACAATGAGCAGTTCTTC	CASSLLAGASNNEQFF
TRBV10-3	TRBJ1-5	-	-	TGTGCCATCAGTGGGGGACAAGGCAATCAGCCCCAGCATTTT	CAISGGQGNQPQHF
TRBV3-1/TRBV3-2	TRBJ1-5	-	few	TGTGCCAGCAGCCAAGAAGCAGGAAGCAATCAGCCCCAGCATTTT	CASSQEAGSNQPQHF
TRBV5-1	TRBJ2-3	-	-	TGCGCCAGCAGCGTAACAGGGAGCACAGATACGCAGTATTTT	CASSVTGSTDTQYF
TRBV19	TRBJ1-2	-	-	TGTGCCAGTGGTTCAACGGGATCTAACTATGGCTACACCTTC	CASGSTGSNYGYTF
TRBV12-5	TRBJ1-1	TRBD1	-	TGTGCTAGTGGTTACCCACAGGGGATGAACACTGAAGCTTTCTTT	CASGYPQGMNTEAFF
TRBV18	TRBJ2-7	-	once	TGTGCCAGCTCACCACCCCCAGGGGCCTACGAGCAGTACTTC	CASSPPPGAYEQYF
TRBV11-2	TRBJ1-1	TRBD1	-	TGTGCCAGCAGCTTAGGACAGGGTTCTGAGGACGAAGCTTTCTTT	CASSLGQGSEDEAFF
TRBV10-3	TRBJ1-3	-	-	TGTGCCATCAGTCCGACAGGCAGCTCTGGAAACACCATATATTTT	CAISPTGSSGNTIYF
TRBV3-1/TRBV3-2	TRBJ2-5	TRBD2	-	TGTGCCAGCAGCCCAAGGGCCCTAGCGGGGGGAAGAGAGACCCAGTACTTC	CASSPRALAGGRETQYF
TRBV9	TRBJ1-2	TRBD1	-	TGTGCCAGCAGCGTAGTCCCTCAGGGGGCTTCTAACTATGGCTACACCTTC	CASSVVPQGASNYGYTF
TRBV19	TRBJ1-2	-	-	TGTGCCAGTAGTAAATCACTCCCGGGTCCTGACTATGGCTACACCTTC	CASSKSLPGPDYGYTF
TRBV6-5	TRBJ1-1	-	-	TGTGCCAGCAGTTTCGGGTCGAACACTGAAGCTTTCTTT	CASSFGSNTEAFF
TRBV7-9	TRBJ1-1	TRBD1	-	TGTGCCAGCAGCTTAAGTAGAGACAGGGACACTGAAGCTTTCTTT	CASSLSRDRDTEAFF
TRBV12-3/TRBV12-4	TRBJ2-7	-	-	TGTGCCAGCAGTACCACAGGCGAGCAGTACTTC	CASSTTGEQYF
TRBV2	TRBJ1-5	TRBD1	-	TGTGCCAGCAAAGACAGGGGCCTCAATCAGCCCCAGCATTTT	CASKDRGLNQPQHF
TRBV12-5	TRBJ2-1	TRBD1	-	TGTGCTAGTGGCCCCGGACAGGGTTACAATGAGCAGTTCTTC	CASGPGQGYNEQFF
TRBV11-3	TRBJ2-1	-	-	TGTGCCAGCAGCTCCTGGGGGGACGGTGAGCAGTTCTTC	CASSSWGDGEQFF
TRBV6-6	TRBJ2-1	TRBD2	-	TGTGCCAGCAGTTACGGAATAGCGGGGGATGACAATGAGCAGTTCTTC	CASSYGIAGDDNEQFF